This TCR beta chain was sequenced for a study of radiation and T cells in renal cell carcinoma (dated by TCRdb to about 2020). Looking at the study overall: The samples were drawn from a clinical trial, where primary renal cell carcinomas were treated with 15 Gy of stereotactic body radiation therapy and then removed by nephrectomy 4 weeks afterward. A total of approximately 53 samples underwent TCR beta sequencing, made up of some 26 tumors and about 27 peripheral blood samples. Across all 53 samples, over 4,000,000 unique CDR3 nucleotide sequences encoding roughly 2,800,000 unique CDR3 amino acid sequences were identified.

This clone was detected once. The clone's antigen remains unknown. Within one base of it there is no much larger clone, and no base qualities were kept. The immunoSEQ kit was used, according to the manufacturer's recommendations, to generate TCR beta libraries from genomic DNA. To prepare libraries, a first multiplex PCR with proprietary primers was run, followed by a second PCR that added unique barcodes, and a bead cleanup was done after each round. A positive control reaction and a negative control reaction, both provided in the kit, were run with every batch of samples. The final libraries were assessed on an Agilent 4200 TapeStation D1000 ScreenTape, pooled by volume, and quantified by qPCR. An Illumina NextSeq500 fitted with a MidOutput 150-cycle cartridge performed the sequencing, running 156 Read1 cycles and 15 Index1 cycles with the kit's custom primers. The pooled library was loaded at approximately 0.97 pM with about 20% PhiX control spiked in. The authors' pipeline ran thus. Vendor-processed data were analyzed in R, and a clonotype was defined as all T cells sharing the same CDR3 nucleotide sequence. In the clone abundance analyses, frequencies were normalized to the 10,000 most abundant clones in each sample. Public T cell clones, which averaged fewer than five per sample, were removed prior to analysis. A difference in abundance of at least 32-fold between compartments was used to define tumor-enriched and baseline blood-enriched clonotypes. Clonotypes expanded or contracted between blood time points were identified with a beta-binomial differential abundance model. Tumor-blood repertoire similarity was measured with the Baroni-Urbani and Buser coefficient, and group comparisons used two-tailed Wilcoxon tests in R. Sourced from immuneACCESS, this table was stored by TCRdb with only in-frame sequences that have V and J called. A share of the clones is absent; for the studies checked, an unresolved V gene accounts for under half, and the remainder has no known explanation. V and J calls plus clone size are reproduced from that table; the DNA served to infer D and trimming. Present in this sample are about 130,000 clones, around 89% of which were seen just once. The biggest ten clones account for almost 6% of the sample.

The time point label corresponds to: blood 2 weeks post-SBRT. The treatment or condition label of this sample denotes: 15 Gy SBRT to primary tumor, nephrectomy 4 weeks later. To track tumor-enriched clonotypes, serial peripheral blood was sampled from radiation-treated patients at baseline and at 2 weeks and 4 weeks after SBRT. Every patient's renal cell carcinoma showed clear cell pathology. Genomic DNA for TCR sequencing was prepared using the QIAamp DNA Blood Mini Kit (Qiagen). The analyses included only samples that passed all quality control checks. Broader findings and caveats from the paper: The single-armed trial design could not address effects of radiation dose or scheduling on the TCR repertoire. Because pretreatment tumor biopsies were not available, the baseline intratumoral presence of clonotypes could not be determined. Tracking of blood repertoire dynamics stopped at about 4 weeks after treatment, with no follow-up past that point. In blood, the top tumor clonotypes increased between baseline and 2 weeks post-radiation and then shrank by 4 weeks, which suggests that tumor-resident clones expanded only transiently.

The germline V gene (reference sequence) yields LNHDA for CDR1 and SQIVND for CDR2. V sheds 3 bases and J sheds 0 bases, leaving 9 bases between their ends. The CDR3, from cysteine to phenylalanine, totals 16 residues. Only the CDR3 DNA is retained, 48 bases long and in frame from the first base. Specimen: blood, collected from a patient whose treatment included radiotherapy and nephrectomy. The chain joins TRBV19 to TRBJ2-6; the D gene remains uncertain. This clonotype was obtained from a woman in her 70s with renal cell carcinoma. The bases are TGTGCCAGTAGTATTCGTCCAGACTCTGGGGCCAACGTCCTGACTTTC. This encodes CASSIRPDSGANVLTF.